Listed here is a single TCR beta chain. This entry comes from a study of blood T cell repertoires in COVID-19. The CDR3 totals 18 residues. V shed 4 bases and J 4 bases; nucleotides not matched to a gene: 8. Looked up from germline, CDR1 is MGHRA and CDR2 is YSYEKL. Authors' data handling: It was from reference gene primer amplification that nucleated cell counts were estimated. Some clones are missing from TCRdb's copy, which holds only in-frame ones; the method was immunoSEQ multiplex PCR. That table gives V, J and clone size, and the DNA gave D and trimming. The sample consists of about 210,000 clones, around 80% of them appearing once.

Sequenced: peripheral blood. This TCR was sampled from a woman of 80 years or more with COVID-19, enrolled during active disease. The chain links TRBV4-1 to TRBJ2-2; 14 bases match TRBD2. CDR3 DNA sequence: TGCGCCAGCAGCCCCGCGGGACTAGCGGGAGTCGGCACCGGGGAGCTGTTTTTT. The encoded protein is CASSPAGLAGVGTGELFF.